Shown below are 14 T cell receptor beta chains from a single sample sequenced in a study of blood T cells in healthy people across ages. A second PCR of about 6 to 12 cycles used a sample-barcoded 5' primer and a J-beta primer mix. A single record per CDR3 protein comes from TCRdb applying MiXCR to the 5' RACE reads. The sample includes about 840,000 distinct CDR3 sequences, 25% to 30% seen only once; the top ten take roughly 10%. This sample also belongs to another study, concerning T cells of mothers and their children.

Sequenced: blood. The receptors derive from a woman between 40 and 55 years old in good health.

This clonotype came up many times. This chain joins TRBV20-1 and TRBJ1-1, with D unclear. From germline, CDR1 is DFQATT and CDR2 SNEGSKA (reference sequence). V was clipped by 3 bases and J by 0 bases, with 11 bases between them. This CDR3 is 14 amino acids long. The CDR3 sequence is CSARLDNLNTEAFF. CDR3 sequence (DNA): TGCAGTGCTAGGTTAGACAACCTGAACACTGAAGCTTTCTTT.

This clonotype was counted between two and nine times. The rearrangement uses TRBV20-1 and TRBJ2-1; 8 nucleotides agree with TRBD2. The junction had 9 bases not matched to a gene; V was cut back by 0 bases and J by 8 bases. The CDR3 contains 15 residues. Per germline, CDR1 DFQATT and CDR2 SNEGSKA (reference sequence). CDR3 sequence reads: CSARDPIAGKDEQFF. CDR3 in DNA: TGCAGTGCTAGAGATCCAATAGCGGGGAAGGATGAGCAGTTCTTC.

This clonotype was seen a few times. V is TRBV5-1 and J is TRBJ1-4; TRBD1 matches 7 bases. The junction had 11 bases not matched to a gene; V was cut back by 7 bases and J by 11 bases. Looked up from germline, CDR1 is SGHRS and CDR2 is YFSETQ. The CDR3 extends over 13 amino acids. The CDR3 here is CASGLGTEGKLFF. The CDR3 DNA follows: TGCGCCAGCGGACTCGGGACAGAAGGCAAACTGTTTTTT.

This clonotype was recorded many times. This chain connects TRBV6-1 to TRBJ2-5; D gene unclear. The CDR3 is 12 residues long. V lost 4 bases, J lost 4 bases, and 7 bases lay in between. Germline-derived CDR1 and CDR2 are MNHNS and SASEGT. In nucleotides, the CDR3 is TGTGCCAGCAGTGTAGAGCGAGAGACCCAGTACTTC. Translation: CASSVERETQYF.

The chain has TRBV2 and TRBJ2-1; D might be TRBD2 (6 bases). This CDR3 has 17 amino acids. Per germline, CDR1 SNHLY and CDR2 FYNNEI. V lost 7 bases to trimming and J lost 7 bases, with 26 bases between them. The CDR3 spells CASTRPPILASENEQFF. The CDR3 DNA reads TGTGCCAGCACCCGACCTCCGATTCTAGCGAGTGAGAATGAGCAGTTCTTC. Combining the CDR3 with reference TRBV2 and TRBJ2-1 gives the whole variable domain EPEVTQTPSHQVTQMGQEVILRCVPISNHLYFYWYRQILGQKVEFLVSFYNNEISEKSEIFDDQFSVERPDGSNFTLKIRSTKLEDSAMYFCASTRPPILASENEQFFGPGTRLTVL.

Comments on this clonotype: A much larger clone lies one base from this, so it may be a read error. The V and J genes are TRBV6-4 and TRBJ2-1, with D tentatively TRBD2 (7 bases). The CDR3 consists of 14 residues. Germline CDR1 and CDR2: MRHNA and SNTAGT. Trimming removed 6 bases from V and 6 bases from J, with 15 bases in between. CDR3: CASRERGGTNEQFF. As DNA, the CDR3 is TGTGCCAGCAGGGAGAGGGGGGGAACCAATGAGCAGTTCTTC.

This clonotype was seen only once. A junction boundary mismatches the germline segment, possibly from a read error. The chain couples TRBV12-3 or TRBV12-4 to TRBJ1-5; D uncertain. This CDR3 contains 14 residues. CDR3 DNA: TGTGCCTGCAGTTTACTCGGGAGCAATCAGCCCCAGCATTTT. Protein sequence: CACSLLGSNQPQHF.

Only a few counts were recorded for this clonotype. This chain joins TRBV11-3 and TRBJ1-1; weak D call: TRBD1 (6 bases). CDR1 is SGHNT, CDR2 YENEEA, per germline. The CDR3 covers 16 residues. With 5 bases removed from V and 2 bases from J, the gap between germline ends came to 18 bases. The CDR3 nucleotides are TGTGCCAGCAGCCCGACGGGGGCGTCAGGAAACACTGAAGCTTTCTTT. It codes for CASSPTGASGNTEAFF.

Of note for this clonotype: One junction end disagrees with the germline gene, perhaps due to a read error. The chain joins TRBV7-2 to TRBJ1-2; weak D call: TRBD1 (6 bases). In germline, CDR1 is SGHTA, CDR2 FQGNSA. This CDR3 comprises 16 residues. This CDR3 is CASTYRGGEGLYGHTF. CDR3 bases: TGTGCCAGCACCTATCGAGGGGGGGAGGGACTCTATGGCCACACCTTC.

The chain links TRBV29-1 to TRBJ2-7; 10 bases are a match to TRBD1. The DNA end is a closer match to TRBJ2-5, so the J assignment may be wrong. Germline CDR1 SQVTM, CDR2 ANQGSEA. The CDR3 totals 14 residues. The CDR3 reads CSSAGTGVRETQYF. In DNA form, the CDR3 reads TGCAGCTCTGCCGGGACAGGGGTACGAGAGACCCAGTACTTC.

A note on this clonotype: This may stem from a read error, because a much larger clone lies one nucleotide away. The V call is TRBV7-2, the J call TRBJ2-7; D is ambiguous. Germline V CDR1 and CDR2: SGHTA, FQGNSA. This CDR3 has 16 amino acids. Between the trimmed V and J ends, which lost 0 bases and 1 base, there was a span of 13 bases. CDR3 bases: TGTGCCAGCAGCTTAGCGCATGGATCTCCGTCCTACGAGCAGTACTTC. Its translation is CASSLAHGSPSYEQYF.

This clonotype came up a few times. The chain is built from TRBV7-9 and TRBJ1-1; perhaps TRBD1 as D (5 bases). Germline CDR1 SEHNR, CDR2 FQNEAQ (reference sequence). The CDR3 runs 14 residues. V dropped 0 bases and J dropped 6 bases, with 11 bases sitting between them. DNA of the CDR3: TGTGCCAGCAGCTTAGCGGGGGTGGCGGCTGAAGCTTTCTTT. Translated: CASSLAGVAAEAFF.

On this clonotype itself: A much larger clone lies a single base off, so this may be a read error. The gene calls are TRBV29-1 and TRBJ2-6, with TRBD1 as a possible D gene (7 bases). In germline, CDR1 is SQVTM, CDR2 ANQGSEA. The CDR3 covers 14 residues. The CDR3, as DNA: TGCGGCGTCCTCGGACAGGAGGGAGCCAACGTCCTGACTTTC. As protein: CGVLGQEGANVLTF. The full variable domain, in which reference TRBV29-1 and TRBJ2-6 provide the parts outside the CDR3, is SAVISQKPSRDICQRGTSLTIQCQVDSQVTMMFWYRQQPGQSLTLIATANQGSEATYESGFVIDKFPISRPNLTFSTLTVSNMSPEDSSIYLCGVLGQEGANVLTFGAGSRLTVL.

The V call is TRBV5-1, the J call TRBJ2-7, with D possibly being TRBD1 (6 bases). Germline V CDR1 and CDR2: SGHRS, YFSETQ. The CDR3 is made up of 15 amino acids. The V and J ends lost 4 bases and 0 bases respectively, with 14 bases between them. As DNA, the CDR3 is TGCGCCAGCAGCGTCGACGGGACAAACTCCTACGAGCAGTACTTC. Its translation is CASSVDGTNSYEQYF.